The TCR beta chain under discussion was sequenced for a study of shared clonotypes between healthy human individuals (dated by TCRdb to the early 2020s). The study in broad terms: Three men and a couple of women, aged 18 to 49 years, made up the cohort. To increase sequencing depth and limit assay-specific biases, different laboratories used diverse techniques to prepare libraries and sequence TCR repertoires. Between about 0.85 and 9.5 billion PBMCs per donor were obtained by leukapheresis. The study deeply sequenced blood TCR repertoires of five healthy adults to estimate repertoire size and the extent of clonotype sharing between individuals. For each donor, CD4 naive and CD4 memory were each run on three plates, CD8 naive on two plates, and CD8 memory on one plate.

The donors were healthy, HIV-negative adults who had no recently reported acute infections or vaccinations. Every donor was a Caucasian adult living in Nashville, Tennessee, USA. CD8 memory samples combined magnetically selected CD45RO+ cells with CCR7-negative CD45RA+ effector memory (TemRA) cells. After blood collection by leukapheresis, PBMCs were isolated using Ficoll-Histopaque density gradient centrifugation and then cryopreserved in the vapor phase of liquid nitrogen. Analytical flow cytometry was used to check the purity and quantity of each magnetically sorted T cell population. Each sorted fraction had its genomic DNA isolated and then quantified by UV absorbance on a Nanodrop 2000c. Points on this clone: The clone's antigen remains unknown. One base away there is no much larger clone; base qualities are not given.

In the germline V gene, CDR1 corresponds to SGHTA and CDR2 to FQGNSA. The germline ends are 25 bases apart after V is trimmed by 10 bases and J by 4 bases. Spanning cysteine to phenylalanine, the CDR3 consists of 16 amino acids. Here the CDR3 DNA is all that survives: 48 bases in frame from base 1. TCR CDR3 regions were amplified from genomic DNA by multiplex PCR using the deep immunoSEQ assay. For each cell subset, the extracted genomic DNA was distributed evenly across all wells of several immunoSEQ 96-well plates, and each plate served as one replicate. For sorted subsets, roughly 190 ng of genomic DNA, equivalent to roughly 33,000 T cell genomes, went into each replicate PCR. Purified libraries were quantified with a Qubit 3.0 fluorometer, sized on a Bioanalyzer 2100, and re-quantified with the KAPA Library Quantification kit. A separate single-read 150-cycle Illumina NextSeq 550 flow cell was used to sequence each immunoSEQ 96-well plate. The original methods were these. Because only junctional sequences without quality scores were contained in the immunoSEQ output, filtering matching that applied to full-length reads could not be performed. To assign V/J genes and CDR3, sequences were annotated against IMGT germline references using PyIR, a Python wrapper for IgBLAST v1.9. Reads were filtered out if the reads had weak V/J assignments (E-value above 1e-6), no CDR3, stop codons, out-of-frame junctions, or ambiguous translated residues. A V3J clonotype was defined by an identical inferred V gene, J gene, and CDR3 amino acid sequence. The percentage overlap between two repertoires was calculated by dividing the number of shared unique clonotypes by the size of the smaller repertoire. Three approaches were used to assess repertoire richness: RTK rarefaction, the Chao1 estimator, and Recon v2.1 estimates of unobserved clonotypes. Generation probabilities for all TCRbeta clonotypes obtained by the gDNA method from a few donors were computed using OLGA. TCRdb took over this immuneACCESS table, retaining in-frame rearrangements with V and J assigned. Such tables are incomplete; in checked studies, under half of the missing clones stem from an unresolved V gene, and the remainder is unexplained. D and trimming come from the DNA, and the V and J calls and clone size come from that table. This sample has 110,000 or so clones in its table, and around two thirds of those were observed once. The ten top clones hold 20% to 25% of the sample.

Overall study results and their limits: Across a handful of donors, around 5% of naive CD4, roughly 3.5% of naive CD8, around 2.1% of memory CD4, and approximately 0.42% of memory CD8 clonotypes were shared. Based on pairwise subsampling, the degree of clonotype sharing among donors was expected to be affected by sequencing depth. The genetic and exposure-history diversity represented was limited by the small number of donors. Estimated clonotype richness was generally larger for naive than for memory subsets. Sampling was limited to blood, and TCR repertoires in tissue likely differ from TCR repertoires in blood. Incomplete sequencing was indicated by rarefaction of sorted-subset datasets, despite the large sequencing depth. Clonotypes shared by all four sorted-subset donors showed higher generation probabilities than non-shared clonotypes.

The material sequenced was memory CD8+ T cells sorted from blood. The cell subset or site label here, explained by the study, means: CD45RO+ cells pooled with CCR7-negative TemRA cells. The sequence links TRBV7-2 to TRBJ1-1; the D region possibly corresponds to TRBD1 (6 bases align). The clonotype originates from a woman aged 25 to 39 in good health. For the CDR3, the sequence is CATPRAGPRGITEAFF. The base sequence is TGTGCCACCCCACGCGCGGGCCCCAGGGGTATCACTGAAGCTTTCTTT.